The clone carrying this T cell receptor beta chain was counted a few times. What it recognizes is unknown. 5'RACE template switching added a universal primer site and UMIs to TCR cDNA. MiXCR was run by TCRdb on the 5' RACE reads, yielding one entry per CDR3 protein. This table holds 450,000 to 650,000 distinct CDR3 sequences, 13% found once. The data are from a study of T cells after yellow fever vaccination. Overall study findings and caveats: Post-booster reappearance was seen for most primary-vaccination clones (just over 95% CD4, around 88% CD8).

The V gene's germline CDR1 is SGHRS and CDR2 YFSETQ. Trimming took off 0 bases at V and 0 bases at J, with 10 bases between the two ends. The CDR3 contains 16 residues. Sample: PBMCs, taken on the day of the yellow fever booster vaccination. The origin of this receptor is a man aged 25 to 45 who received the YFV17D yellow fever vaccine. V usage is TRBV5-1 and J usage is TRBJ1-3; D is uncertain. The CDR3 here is CASSLDNLYSGNTIYF. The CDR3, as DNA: TGCGCCAGCAGCTTGGACAATCTTTACTCTGGAAACACCATATATTTT.